Below are 25 T cell receptor beta chains sequenced from a single sample in a study of blood T cell repertoires in COVID-19. TCRdb's table, derived via immunoSEQ multiplex PCR, lists solely in-frame clones and lacks some. The sample lists some 200,000 clones; about 86% were seen once. Sequenced input: peripheral blood. Every receptor here comes from a man aged 18 to 29 with active or convalescent COVID-19.

CDR3 coding DNA: TGCGCCAGCAGCTGGACCGGGACAGTCTACAATGAGCAGTTCTTC. Encoded protein: CASSWTGTVYNEQFF. The V and J genes are TRBV5-1 and TRBJ2-1, with 7 bases lining up with TRBD1. With V trimmed by 3 bases and J by 3 bases, 6 bases remained unmatched. This CDR3 comprises 15 residues. The germline V gene encodes CDR1 SGHRS and CDR2 YFSETQ.

This clone came up once. V and J are TRBV6-2 or TRBV6-3 and TRBJ1-2; possible D gene TRBD1, 6 bases. V lost 5 bases, J lost 5 bases, and 12 bases lay in between. Germline V gene data show CDR1 as MNHEY and CDR2 as SVGEGT. This CDR3 is built from 13 residues. CDR3 nucleotides: TGTGCCAGCAGTGTACAGGGAGAGTATGGCTACACCTTC. Translated, it gives CASSVQGEYGYTF.

The chain recombines TRBV5-4 with TRBJ1-5; D is ambiguous. From germline, CDR1 is SGHNT and CDR2 YYREEE (reference sequence). This CDR3 has 14 amino acids. V was cut by 0 bases and J by 3 bases, with 7 bases left in between. The CDR3 DNA is TGTGCCAGCAGCTTGGACGGGTTCAATCAGCCCCAGCATTTT. Translated: CASSLDGFNQPQHF.

J is TRBJ1-1 and V is TRBV12-3 or TRBV12-4; maybe TRBD1 (6 bases). V lost 1 base and J lost 5, with 8 bases in between. There are 13 residues in the CDR3. The CDR3 reads CASSLGQGTEAFF. The CDR3 DNA is TGTGCCAGCAGTTTAGGGCAGGGGACTGAAGCTTTCTTT.

CDR3: CASSQDSQYGYTF. The CDR3 nucleotides are TGTGCCAGCAGCCAAGACAGTCAATATGGCTACACCTTC. V and J are TRBV4-2 and TRBJ1-2; no definite D call. The CDR3 is 13 amino acids. V lost 0 bases to trimming and J lost 5 bases, with 7 bases between them. The germline CDR1 and CDR2 sequences are LGHNA and YNFKEQ.

V is TRBV24-1 and J is TRBJ2-7; 8 bases line up with TRBD2. The germline V gene has CDR1 KGHDR and CDR2 SFDVKD. The CDR3 is made up of 15 amino acids. V lost 7 bases to trimming and J lost 3 bases; unmatched junction nucleotides: 10. DNA for the CDR3: TGTGCCACCAGCCAGCCCGGGACTAGTTTCTACGAGCAGTACTTC. This codes for CATSQPGTSFYEQYF.

The table lists this clone with a count of one. This rearrangement joins TRBV19 to TRBJ1-2; D may be TRBD1 (6 bases). Germline lookup yields CDR1 LNHDA and CDR2 SQIVND (reference sequence). The CDR3 is 14 residues long. Trimming stripped 8 bases from V and 0 bases from J, with 13 bases between. In DNA, the CDR3 is TGTGCCAGTCGACAGGACGGACCTAACTATGGCTACACCTTC. This gives the protein CASRQDGPNYGYTF.

The rearrangement links TRBV5-5 to TRBJ1-5; the D gene is possibly TRBD1 (5 bases). Trimming removed 4 bases at V and 1 base at J, with 15 bases between. CDR3 length equals 16 residues. CDR1 and CDR2 from the germline V gene are SGHKS and YYEKEE (reference sequence). In DNA form, the CDR3 reads TGTGCCAGCAGCGGCCGGGGGGACCCAAGCAATCAGCCCCAGCATTTT. Amino acids: CASSGRGDPSNQPQHF. Combining the CDR3 with reference TRBV5-5 and TRBJ1-5 gives the whole variable domain DAGVTQSPTHLIKTRGQQVTLRCSPISGHKSVSWYQQVLGQGPQFIFQYYEKEERGRGNFPDRFSARQFPNYSSELNVNALLLGDSALYLCASSGRGDPSNQPQHFGDGTRLSIL.

The chain carries TRBV23-1 and TRBJ1-3; 12 bases are shared with TRBD1. TRBV23-1 falls under the ORF class, with uncertain function. The CDR3 length is 22 residues. V lost 1 base, J lost 0 bases, and 16 bases stayed unmatched. The CDR3 is CASSQYPKFRDRGLISGNTIYF. CDR3 DNA: TGCGCCAGCAGTCAATACCCTAAATTCCGGGACAGGGGGCTGATCTCTGGAAACACCATATATTTT.

This chain uses TRBV6-6 with TRBJ2-3; weak D call: TRBD2 (7 bases). Germline lookup yields CDR1 MNHNY and CDR2 SVGAGI (reference sequence). The CDR3 totals 16 residues. The V end was cut by 7 bases, the J end by 1 base, with 18 bases between. As DNA, the CDR3 is TGTGCCAGCAACCGGGGGGCGGGATATGGCACAGATACGCAGTATTTT. Amino acids: CASNRGAGYGTDTQYF.

The CDR3 loop reads CASSPGANTGELFF. The CDR3 bases are TGCGCCAGCAGCCCTGGAGCGAACACCGGGGAGCTGTTTTTT. The J gene is TRBJ2-2, the V gene TRBV4-3; no clear D gene. The CDR3 has 14 amino acids. V lost 4 bases to trimming and J lost 0 bases, with 6 bases between them. CDR1 LGHNA and CDR2 YSLEER come from the germline V gene.

The J gene is TRBJ1-2, the V gene TRBV11-3; 7 positions match TRBD1. The J segment lost 2 bases and the V segment lost 5 bases, leaving 2 bases of the junction unmatched. From germline, CDR1 is SGHNT and CDR2 YENEEA. The CDR3 contains 13 residues. The CDR3, as DNA: TGTGCCAGCAGCAAACAGGGGAACTATGGCTACACCTTC. Its translation: CASSKQGNYGYTF.

V and J are TRBV30 and TRBJ1-1; D is ambiguous. Trimming removed 1 base at V and 8 bases at J, with 14 bases between. This CDR3 has 13 amino acids. Germline values: CDR1 GTSNPN, CDR2 SVGIG (reference sequence). The CDR3 sequence: CAWSALEIQEAFF. The CDR3 coding sequence is TGTGCCTGGAGTGCATTAGAAATACAGGAAGCTTTCTTT.

This clone is a singleton in its sample. V and J are TRBV5-1 and TRBJ2-2; possibly TRBD1 for D (6 bases). There are 15 residues in the CDR3. V lost 1 base to trimming and J lost 7 bases, with 14 bases between them. The V gene's germline CDR1 is SGHRS and CDR2 YFSETQ. As DNA, the CDR3 is TGCGCCAGCAGCTTGCAACTAGGGGGTGGCGGGGAGCTGTTTTTT. Translated, it gives CASSLQLGGGGELFF.

This rearrangement joins TRBV2 to TRBJ2-7, with 12 bases lining up with TRBD1. The CDR3 sequence is 16 residues long. CDR1 SNHLY and CDR2 FYNNEI come from the germline V gene. V shed 5 bases, J shed 7 bases, and the junction held 12 bases outside the gene matches. The CDR3 DNA reads as TGTGCCAGCAGTAGACCGGGACAGGGGGCTATTACGGAGCAGTACGTC. It translates to CASSRPGQGAITEQYV.

The chain couples TRBV2 to TRBJ2-2; 7 bases are a match to TRBD1. The germline V gene has CDR1 SNHLY and CDR2 FYNNEI. V gave up 4 bases and J gave up 6 bases; unmatched junction bases: 5. This CDR3 comprises 14 residues. The CDR3 sequence: CASSGGGAAGELFF. The CDR3 DNA follows: TGTGCCAGCAGTGGAGGGGGCGCGGCCGGGGAGCTGTTTTTT.

The table lists this clone with a count of one. The rearrangement joins TRBV7-8 to TRBJ2-3; 7 nucleotides agree with TRBD2. Unmatched junction bases numbered 7, after V lost 5 bases and J lost 2 bases. Germline loops: CDR1 SGHVS, CDR2 FQNEAQ. The CDR3 is 15 amino acids. The DNA of the CDR3 is TGTGCCAGCAGCCCACGGACTAGTTCCACAGATACGCAGTATTTT. This translates into CASSPRTSSTDTQYF.

This chain links TRBV18 with TRBJ2-1, with a possible D match to TRBD2 (5 bases). From germline, CDR1 is KGHSH and CDR2 LQKENI. Trimming stripped 4 bases from V and 8 bases from J, with 9 bases between. The CDR3 extends over 12 amino acids. The CDR3 region has the DNA TGTGCCAGCTCACGGGAGCGCGATGAGCAGTTCTTC. It yields the protein CASSRERDEQFF. Supplemented by reference TRBV18 and TRBJ2-1, the full variable domain reads NAGVMQNPRHLVRRRGQEARLRCSPMKGHSHVYWYRQLPEEGLKFMVYLQKENIIDESGMPKERFSAEFPKEGPSILRIQQVVRGDSAAYFCASSRERDEQFFGPGTRLTVL.

This chain connects TRBV28 to TRBJ1-2, with D maybe TRBD1 (6 bases). Per germline, CDR1 MDHEN and CDR2 SYDVKM. V lost 5 bases and J 1 base, leaving 14 bases between the germline ends. The CDR3 has 15 amino acids. The CDR3: CASSLQSDSNYGYTF. CDR3 bases: TGTGCCAGCAGTCTTCAGTCGGACAGTAACTATGGCTACACCTTC.

The rearrangement links TRBV19 to TRBJ2-1; TRBD1 matches at 11 bases. Germline V lookup: CDR1 LNHDA, CDR2 SQIVND (reference sequence). There are 14 residues in the CDR3. V lost 5 bases to trimming and J lost 9 bases; unmatched junction nucleotides: 6. The CDR3 nucleotides read TGTGCCAGTAGTCAGGACAGGGGGCTTGGTGAGCAGTTCTTC. Protein: CASSQDRGLGEQFF.

This rearrangement joins TRBV19 to TRBJ1-2; D may be TRBD1 (5 bases). Germline values: CDR1 LNHDA, CDR2 SQIVND (reference sequence). This CDR3 has 16 amino acids. The V and J ends lost 6 bases and 0 bases respectively, with 17 bases between them. The CDR3 DNA reads TGTGCCAGTAGGGAGGGACCACGGGGCGCTAACTATGGCTACACCTTC. Translated: CASREGPRGANYGYTF.

The chain links TRBV7-9 to TRBJ2-1, with D possibly being TRBD2 (5 bases). Germline values: CDR1 SEHNR, CDR2 FQNEAQ (reference sequence). Trimming took 5 bases from V and 4 from J, leaving 24 bases between them. The CDR3 loop spans 18 amino acids. CDR3: CASSPQARRGGLYNEQFF. CDR3 nucleotide sequence: TGTGCCAGCAGCCCCCAGGCCCGGAGAGGCGGACTTTACAATGAGCAGTTCTTC.

V and J are TRBV5-4 and TRBJ1-4, with D possibly being TRBD1 (6 bases). The V end lost 0 bases, the J end lost 3 bases, and 6 bases lay between the germline ends. Per the germline V gene, CDR1 is SGHNT and CDR2 is YYREEE (reference sequence). This CDR3 region has 14 residues. In DNA, the CDR3 is TGTGCCAGCAGCTTGGACAGGGCTAATGAAAAACTGTTTTTT. It specifies CASSLDRANEKLFF.

The V and J genes are TRBV4-2 and TRBJ1-4; TRBD1 aligns across 9 bases. Germline-derived CDR1 and CDR2 are LGHNA and YNFKEQ. This CDR3 is built from 14 residues. V lost 3 bases and J lost 11; bases outside the gene matches: 7. CDR3 region: CASSHPGTGPKLFF. Written as DNA, the CDR3 is TGTGCCAGCAGCCACCCCGGGACAGGGCCCAAACTGTTTTTT.

The chain carries TRBV6-2 or TRBV6-3 and TRBJ2-1; the D gene is possibly TRBD1 (6 bases). Deletions cut 6 bases from V and 2 bases from J, with 17 bases between. CDR3 length: 16 amino acids. The germline gives CDR1 MNHEY, CDR2 SVGEGT. The CDR3 DNA follows: TGTGCCAGCAGCAGTAGGGGGAGTGGTACCTACAATGAGCAGTTCTTC. Protein sequence: CASSSRGSGTYNEQFF.